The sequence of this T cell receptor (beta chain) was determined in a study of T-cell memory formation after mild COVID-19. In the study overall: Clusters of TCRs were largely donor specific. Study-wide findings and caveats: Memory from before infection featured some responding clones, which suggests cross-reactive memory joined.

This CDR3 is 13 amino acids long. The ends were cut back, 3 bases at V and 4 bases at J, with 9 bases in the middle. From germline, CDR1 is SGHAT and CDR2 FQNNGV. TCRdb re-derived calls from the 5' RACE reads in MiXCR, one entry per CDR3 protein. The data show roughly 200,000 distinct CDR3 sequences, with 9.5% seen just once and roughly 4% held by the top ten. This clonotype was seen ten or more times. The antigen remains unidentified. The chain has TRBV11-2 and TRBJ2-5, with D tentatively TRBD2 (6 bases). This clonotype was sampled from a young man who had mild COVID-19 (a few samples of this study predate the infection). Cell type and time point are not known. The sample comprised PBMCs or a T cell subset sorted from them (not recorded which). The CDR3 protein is CASSFSGRETQYF. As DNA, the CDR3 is TGTGCCAGCAGCTTTAGCGGCCGAGAGACCCAGTACTTC.